Listed below are T cell receptor beta chains from one sample, sequenced in a study of T cell repertoires in cytomegalovirus infection. TCRdb redid the calling of the reads with MiXCR, one entry per CDR3 protein. The sample includes a few hundred thousand distinct CDR3 sequences, about 28% of them seen just once. Their antigen targets remain unknown. This material consisted of cultured PBMCs, taken from culture after CMV antigen stimulation. Receptor source: a human donor in good health (CMV status not recorded). Some clones in this sample may be carry-over from other donors' samples. Both conserved end residues are part of each CDR3. A D gene is named only where the DNA matches it firmly. Only some rows state a clone size, as once, few, many or a class for expanded clones.

j_call clone_size d_call v_call cdr3_aa cdr3_nt
TRBJ2-3 - - TRBV20-1 CSARFSRGGLDTQYF TGCAGTGCTAGGTTCTCCCGCGGTGGGTTAGATACGCAGTATTTT
TRBJ2-2 - - TRBV7-9 CASSLPSAGELFF TGTGCCAGCAGCCTGCCTAGCGCCGGGGAGCTGTTTTTT
TRBJ2-2 few - TRBV4-1 CASSQEGPGANTGELFF TGCGCCAGCAGCCAAGAGGGGCCAGGGGCTAACACCGGGGAGCTGTTTTTT
TRBJ1-2 few - TRBV30 CAWTMTGGNYGYTF TGTGCCTGGACCATGACAGGAGGGAACTATGGCTACACCTTC
TRBJ2-2 - TRBD1 TRBV11-2 CASSRDRVTGELFF TGTGCCAGCAGCCGGGACAGGGTCACCGGGGAGCTGTTTTTT
TRBJ1-6 once TRBD1 TRBV19 CASGNRDRAYLSYNSPLHF TGTGCCAGTGGGAACCGGGACAGGGCCTACCTCTCCTATAATTCACCCCTCCACTTT
TRBJ2-1 many - TRBV7-2 CASSLVGLKEQFF TGTGCCAGCAGCTTAGTCGGGCTAAAGGAGCAGTTCTTC
TRBJ2-7 - TRBD2 TRBV15 CATSRDIWGRATEQYF TGTGCCACCAGCAGAGATATATGGGGGAGGGCCACCGAGCAGTACTTC
TRBJ1-6 once - TRBV28 CAGCQARSDNSPLHF TGTGCCGGTTGCCAAGCTCGGTCAGATAATTCACCCCTCCACTTT
TRBJ2-1 - TRBD2 TRBV10-3 CAISDGSGSPGEQFF TGTGCCATCAGTGACGGTAGCGGGAGTCCTGGTGAGCAGTTCTTC
TRBJ1-2 few - TRBV20-1 CSAGQSNYGYTF TGCAGTGCTGGACAGTCTAACTATGGCTACACCTTC
TRBJ2-5 - - TRBV7-9 CASSHEDEETQYF TGTGCCAGCAGCCACGAGGACGAAGAGACCCAGTACTTC
TRBJ2-7 - - TRBV6-1 CASSEGFEASSYEQYF TGTGCCAGCAGTGAAGGGTTCGAGGCGAGCTCCTACGAGCAGTACTTC
TRBJ2-5 - - TRBV4-1 CASSPLSGRLGETQYF TGTGCCAGCAGCCCTCTAAGTGGGAGGTTAGGAGAGACCCAGTACTTC
TRBJ2-7 - TRBD2 TRBV11-2 CASSFKTSGGARAYEQYF TGTGCCAGCAGCTTTAAGACTAGCGGGGGAGCTAGGGCCTACGAGCAGTACTTC
TRBJ1-1 few TRBD1 TRBV7-9 CASSFTSGGTEAFF TGTGCCAGCAGCTTTACTTCAGGGGGTACTGAAGCTTTCTTT
TRBJ2-2 few TRBD1 TRBV6-2/TRBV6-3 CASSYSGTGDTGELFF TGTGCCAGCAGTTACTCCGGGACAGGGGACACCGGGGAGCTGTTTTTT
TRBJ2-3 many - TRBV7-3 CASSPTSGYTDTQYF TGTGCCAGCAGCCCGACCTCGGGCTACACAGATACGCAGTATTTT
TRBJ2-1 - TRBD2 TRBV6-5 CASTGTSYNEQFF TGTGCCAGCACCGGGACTAGCTACAATGAGCAGTTCTTC
TRBJ2-6 - - TRBV6-6 CASRNRERGANVLTF TGTGCCAGCAGAAACAGGGAACGGGGGGCCAACGTCCTGACTTTC
TRBJ2-1 - - TRBV7-3 CASSHTETPYNEQFF TGTGCCAGCAGCCATACCGAGACTCCGTACAATGAGCAGTTCTTC
TRBJ2-2 - TRBD1 TRBV10-1 CASSESSQPGGTGELFF TGCGCCAGCAGTGAGTCGTCACAGCCAGGGGGAACCGGGGAGCTGTTTTTT
TRBJ1-1 few - TRBV5-6 CASSLVWGNEAFF TGTGCCAGCAGCTTGGTGTGGGGCAATGAAGCTTTCTTT
TRBJ2-3 few - TRBV5-4 CASSPGGVKSDTQYF TGTGCCAGCAGCCCTGGAGGGGTCAAATCAGATACGCAGTATTTT
TRBJ2-5 - - TRBV7-8 CASSLPQGTQYF TGTGCCAGCAGCCTACCTCAGGGGACCCAGTACTTC
TRBJ2-5 - - TRBV7-8 CASSLMDRRKETQYF TGTGCCAGCAGCCTAATGGACAGACGTAAAGAGACCCAGTACTTC
TRBJ2-7 - - TRBV5-5 CASSNRASGYGEQYF TGTGCCAGCAGCAATAGGGCTTCAGGGTACGGCGAGCAGTACTTC
TRBJ2-7 - - TRBV5-6 CASSLGGRLTYEQYF TGTGCCAGCAGCTTAGGGGGAAGGCTAACCTACGAGCAGTACTTC
TRBJ2-3 - TRBD1 TRBV2 CASRGDRGWVDTQYF TGTGCCAGCAGGGGGGACAGGGGATGGGTAGATACGCAGTATTTT
TRBJ1-6 - - TRBV28 CASSRVYLSSYNSPLHF TGTGCCAGCAGTAGGGTATACCTGAGCTCCTATAATTCACCCCTCCACTTT
TRBJ1-1 few - TRBV7-6 CASSPRPNTEAFF TGTGCCAGCAGCCCTCGACCGAACACTGAAGCTTTCTTT
TRBJ2-7 many - TRBV7-8 CASSLERGSYEQYF TGTGCCAGCAGCTTAGAAAGAGGGTCCTACGAGCAGTACTTC
TRBJ1-3 many - TRBV6-5 CASSYSYALSGNTIYF TGTGCCAGCAGTTACTCATACGCTCTCTCTGGAAACACCATATATTTT
TRBJ2-1 few TRBD1 TRBV10-3 CAIKTGESSEQFF TGTGCCATCAAGACAGGGGAGAGTAGTGAGCAGTTCTTC